The 15 T cell receptor beta chains listed next were all sequenced from one sample in a study of blood T cell repertoires in COVID-19. Generated by immunoSEQ multiplex PCR, the TCRdb table keeps only in-frame clones and is missing some. The repertoire holds around 300,000 clones, roughly nine tenths seen once, with more than 9% in the top ten. Sequenced sample: PBMCs or T cells enriched from blood (not recorded which). The receptor set was obtained from a young woman who had recovered from COVID-19.

This chain joins TRBV10-2 and TRBJ1-6; 9 bases are a match to TRBD1. With 7 bases clipped from V and 8 bases from J, the junction kept 6 bases outside the gene matches. Germline-derived CDR1 and CDR2 are WSHSY and SAAADI. The CDR3 extends over 14 amino acids. The CDR3 loop is CASIRTGADSPLHF. In DNA form, the CDR3 reads TGCGCCAGCATTCGGACAGGGGCCGATTCACCCCTCCACTTT.

As for this clone: Other DNA sequences in the same sample also yield this CDR3. The J gene is TRBJ2-7, the V gene TRBV14, with D perhaps TRBD1 (5 bases). Germline lookup yields CDR1 SGHDN and CDR2 FVKESK. Trimming pared 2 bases from V and 3 bases from J, leaving 5 bases between. This CDR3 comprises 12 residues. The CDR3, as DNA: TGTGCCAGCAGCCAACAGGGCTACGAGCAGTACTTC. Translating gives CASSQQGYEQYF. The variable domain in full, completed from reference TRBV14 and TRBJ2-7, reads EAGVTQFPSHSVIEKGQTVTLRCDPISGHDNLYWYRRVMGKEIKFLLHFVKESKQDESGMPNNRFLAERTGGTYSTLKVQPAELEDSGVYFCASSQQGYEQYFGPGTRLTVT.

This rearrangement joins TRBV29-1 to TRBJ2-7; a weak D match, TRBD1 (7 bases). Per germline, CDR1 SQVTM and CDR2 ANQGSEA. The CDR3 runs 13 residues. V dropped 4 bases and J dropped 4 bases, with 14 bases sitting between them. DNA of the CDR3: TGCAGCGTTGCAGGGGGGTTGGTGTACGAGCAGTACTTC. As protein: CSVAGGLVYEQYF.

This clone has more than one count but fewer than ten. V and J are TRBV5-1 and TRBJ1-1; a weak D match, TRBD1 (6 bases). This CDR3 is built from 15 residues. V lost 2 bases, J lost 4 bases, and 15 bases lay in between. Germline values: CDR1 SGHRS, CDR2 YFSETQ. CDR3 protein: CASSFRPGDPTEAFF. The CDR3 nucleotides read TGCGCCAGCAGCTTTAGACCAGGGGATCCCACTGAAGCTTTCTTT.

The chain joins TRBV6-4 to TRBJ2-3; 8 bases align to TRBD2. Germline-derived CDR1 and CDR2 are MRHNA and SNTAGT. The J segment lost 2 bases and the V segment lost 3 bases, leaving 7 bases of the junction unmatched. The CDR3 spans 16 residues. CDR3 sequence: CASSESTGGFTDTQYF. The CDR3 DNA is TGTGCCAGCAGTGAATCTACGGGAGGGTTCACAGATACGCAGTATTTT.

There are a few counts of this clone. This chain connects TRBV11-2 to TRBJ1-5; perhaps TRBD1 as D (5 bases). Germline CDR1 reads SGHAT; CDR2 reads FQNNGV. Trimming stripped 3 bases from V and 3 bases from J, with 12 bases between. This CDR3 comprises 15 residues. The CDR3 coding sequence is TGTGCCAGCAGCTTGAGCAGGGTTGCCAATCAGCCCCAGCATTTT. As protein: CASSLSRVANQPQHF.

A single count supports this clone. This rearrangement joins TRBV19 to TRBJ2-7, with a tentative D call TRBD1 (5 bases). The germline V gene encodes CDR1 LNHDA and CDR2 SQIVND (reference sequence). V lost 5 bases to trimming and J lost 1 base, with 15 bases between them. The CDR3 totals 15 residues. The CDR3: CASSVGDSDSYEQYF. The CDR3 bases are TGTGCCAGTAGTGTTGGAGACAGTGATTCCTACGAGCAGTACTTC. The full variable domain, completed using reference TRBV19 and TRBJ2-7, is DGGITQSPKYLFRKEGQNVTLSCEQNLNHDAMYWYRQDPGQGLRLIYYSQIVNDFQKGDIAEGYSVSREKKESFPLTVTSAQKNPTAFYLCASSVGDSDSYEQYFGPGTRLTVT.

CDR3 DNA sequence: TGTGCCAGCAGTTTAGGGACAGTGAACCAAGAGACCCAGTACTTC. Amino acids: CASSLGTVNQETQYF. V is TRBV27 and J is TRBJ2-5, with TRBD1 identical over 7 bases. Germline V CDR1 and CDR2: MNHEY, SMNVEV (reference sequence). Unmatched junction bases numbered 3, after V lost 2 bases and J lost 0 bases. The CDR3 is 15 amino acids.

V usage is TRBV29-1 and J usage is TRBJ2-3, with D possibly TRBD2 on 6 matching bases. V gave up 5 bases and J gave up 4 bases, with 10 bases separating them. The CDR3 totals 12 residues. Germline V CDR1 and CDR2: SQVTM, ANQGSEA. CDR3 DNA sequence: TGCAGCGTTTATAGGGAGGCAGATACGCAGTATTTT. Protein: CSVYREADTQYF.

CDR3 nucleotide sequence: TGTGCCTGGAGGGGATGGACAGGGGGCTACACCGGGGAGCTGTTTTTT. Encoded protein: CAWRGWTGGYTGELFF. The chain joins TRBV30 to TRBJ2-2, with TRBD1 identical over 11 bases. The CDR3 is made up of 16 amino acids. V trimming: 3 bases; J trimming: 3 bases; junction bases outside the gene matches: 6. CDR1 is GTSNPN, CDR2 SVGIG, per germline (reference sequence).

The V gene is TRBV10-1, the J gene TRBJ2-2; TRBD2 aligns across 12 bases. V trimming: 10 bases; J trimming: 4 bases; junction bases outside the gene matches: 7. Germline V lookup: CDR1 WNHNN, CDR2 SYGVQD (reference sequence). The CDR3 loop spans 15 amino acids. The CDR3 spells CATRETSGSTGELFF. CDR3 coding DNA: TGCGCCACTAGAGAGACTAGCGGGAGCACCGGGGAGCTGTTTTTT.

This chain links TRBV7-2 with TRBJ2-7, with D unresolved. V dropped 2 bases and J dropped 4 bases, with 9 bases sitting between them. This CDR3 region has 13 residues. Germline CDR1 is SGHTA and CDR2 is FQGNSA. For the CDR3, the DNA is TGTGCCAGCAGCTTAATTCCCCCGTACGAGCAGTACTTC. Its protein is CASSLIPPYEQYF.

The CDR3 sequence: CASSKGLAGGPSSYNEQFF. The CDR3 DNA reads TGCGCCAGCAGCAAAGGACTAGCGGGGGGCCCGAGCTCCTACAATGAGCAGTTCTTC. V usage is TRBV5-1 and J usage is TRBJ2-1, with TRBD2 matching over 14 bases. The CDR3 sequence is 19 residues long. Unmatched junction bases numbered 9, after V lost 4 bases and J lost 0 bases. Germline V gene data show CDR1 as SGHRS and CDR2 as YFSETQ.

The chain links TRBV6-2 or TRBV6-3 to TRBJ1-2, with 10 bases fitting TRBD1. Germline V lookup: CDR1 MNHEY, CDR2 SVGEGT. The CDR3 sequence is 14 residues long. Unmatched junction bases numbered 5, after V lost 6 bases and J lost 4 bases. CDR3 in amino acids: CASSPRDRGYGYTF. CDR3 nucleotides: TGTGCCAGCAGCCCCCGGGACAGGGGCTATGGCTACACCTTC.

This chain uses TRBV19 with TRBJ1-1, with unresolved D. This CDR3 contains 16 residues. Trimming took 7 bases from V and 0 from J, leaving 18 bases between them. Per the germline V gene, CDR1 is LNHDA and CDR2 is SQIVND (reference sequence). DNA for the CDR3: TGTGCCAGTAAGGTGTTCCCGGGGTCCGTGAACACTGAAGCTTTCTTT. Residues: CASKVFPGSVNTEAFF.